Listed below are T cell receptor beta chains from one sample, sequenced in a study of T cell repertoires in aging, cancer and after chemotherapy. TCRdb called the multiplex PCR reads again in MiXCR, with one record for every CDR3 protein. The table has under 2,000 distinct CDR3 sequences, under 40% seen once; the top ten hold around 30%. The sequencing sample was made of blood. The receptors here all came from a human donor with a solid tumor. The donor label of this sample is uncertain. Each CDR3 is given with its conserved first and last residue. The order of the fields is V gene, clone size, D gene, J gene, CDR3 DNA, CDR3 protein. The D gene is left open where the match is weak. Clone size appears in some rows only: once, few, many, or a class for an expanded clone.

v_gene: TRBV14
abundance: few
d_gene: -
j_gene: TRBJ2-3
CDR3nt: TGTGCCAGCAGCCAAGGAGACGTCGGCACAGATACGCAGTATTTT
CDR3aa: CASSQGDVGTDTQYF

v_gene: TRBV10-1
abundance: -
d_gene: TRBD2
j_gene: TRBJ2-1
CDR3nt: TGCGCCAGCAGCCCTTCGGGGACTAGCGGGAGTTATGAGCAGTTCTTC
CDR3aa: CASSPSGTSGSYEQFF

v_gene: TRBV18
abundance: few
d_gene: -
j_gene: TRBJ2-5
CDR3nt: TGTGCCAGCTCACCAGCTGTAAGCCCAGAGACCCAGTACTTC
CDR3aa: CASSPAVSPETQYF

v_gene: TRBV6-5
abundance: -
d_gene: -
j_gene: TRBJ2-7
CDR3nt: TGTGCCAGCAGTTACGACAGAAAGGGATCCGAGCAGTACTTC
CDR3aa: CASSYDRKGSEQYF

v_gene: TRBV28
abundance: -
d_gene: TRBD1
j_gene: TRBJ1-2
CDR3nt: TGTGCCAGCAGAAACCCGACAGGGGGAGGAGTAGGGTATGGCTACACCTTC
CDR3aa: CASRNPTGGGVGYGYTF

v_gene: TRBV6-5
abundance: large
d_gene: TRBD2
j_gene: TRBJ2-1
CDR3nt: TGTGCCAGCAGTTACTCGCAGGTATCGGGGGGTTACAATGAGCAGTTCTTC
CDR3aa: CASSYSQVSGGYNEQFF

v_gene: TRBV5-1
abundance: -
d_gene: -
j_gene: TRBJ2-3
CDR3nt: TGCGCCAGCAGCTTGGCCGCGGGGCGAGATACGCAGTATTTT
CDR3aa: CASSLAAGRDTQYF

v_gene: TRBV20-1
abundance: -
d_gene: TRBD2
j_gene: TRBJ2-3
CDR3nt: TGCGGTGCGAATGGATTAGCGGGAGCGGGGGTCACAGATACGCAGTATTTT
CDR3aa: CGANGLAGAGVTDTQYF

v_gene: TRBV20-1
abundance: few
d_gene: -
j_gene: TRBJ2-7
CDR3nt: TGCAGTGCCCGGAGTTGGGGGGAAACCTACGAGCAGTACTTC
CDR3aa: CSARSWGETYEQYF

v_gene: TRBV20-1
abundance: few
d_gene: -
j_gene: TRBJ2-5
CDR3nt: TGCAGTGCTAGAGTGGGGGGACCGATAGAGACCCAGTACTTC
CDR3aa: CSARVGGPIETQYF

v_gene: TRBV11-3
abundance: -
d_gene: -
j_gene: TRBJ1-1
CDR3nt: TGTGCCAGCAGCTTAGTGACGGGTGGGGGCACTGAAGCTTTCTTT
CDR3aa: CASSLVTGGGTEAFF

v_gene: TRBV6-5
abundance: few
d_gene: -
j_gene: TRBJ1-3
CDR3nt: TGTGCCAGCACCGGCCTTTCTGGAAACACCATATATTTT
CDR3aa: CASTGLSGNTIYF

v_gene: TRBV2
abundance: -
d_gene: TRBD2
j_gene: TRBJ2-3
CDR3nt: TGTGCCAGCGATAGCGGGGGGCTGACAGATACGCAGTATTTT
CDR3aa: CASDSGGLTDTQYF

v_gene: TRBV20-1
abundance: few
d_gene: TRBD2
j_gene: TRBJ2-7
CDR3nt: TGCAGTGCTAGAGAGGCTAGAGCGGGGGCCTACGAGCAGTACTTC
CDR3aa: CSAREARAGAYEQYF

v_gene: TRBV6-6
abundance: few
d_gene: TRBD2
j_gene: TRBJ2-7
CDR3nt: TGTGCCAGCAGTCTGGCCCCCCCGGGACTAGCTTACGAGCAGTACTTC
CDR3aa: CASSLAPPGLAYEQYF

v_gene: TRBV7-9
abundance: -
d_gene: -
j_gene: TRBJ1-2
CDR3nt: TGTGCCAGCAGCTTACCAGGGAGGCCAAAAGGGGATGGCTACACCTTC
CDR3aa: CASSLPGRPKGDGYTF

v_gene: TRBV6-5
abundance: -
d_gene: -
j_gene: TRBJ2-5
CDR3nt: TGTGCCAGCAGGCAGACTTCGGGGACCCAGTACTTC
CDR3aa: CASRQTSGTQYF

v_gene: TRBV12-3/TRBV12-4
abundance: once
d_gene: -
j_gene: TRBJ1-1
CDR3nt: TGTGCCAGCAGTACAGGGCACCAGAACACTGAAGCTTTCTTT
CDR3aa: CASSTGHQNTEAFF

v_gene: TRBV21-1
abundance: few
d_gene: -
j_gene: TRBJ1-4
CDR3nt: TGTGCCAGCAGCGTAAACAGCGGACGGGATGAAAAACTGTTTTTT
CDR3aa: CASSVNSGRDEKLFF